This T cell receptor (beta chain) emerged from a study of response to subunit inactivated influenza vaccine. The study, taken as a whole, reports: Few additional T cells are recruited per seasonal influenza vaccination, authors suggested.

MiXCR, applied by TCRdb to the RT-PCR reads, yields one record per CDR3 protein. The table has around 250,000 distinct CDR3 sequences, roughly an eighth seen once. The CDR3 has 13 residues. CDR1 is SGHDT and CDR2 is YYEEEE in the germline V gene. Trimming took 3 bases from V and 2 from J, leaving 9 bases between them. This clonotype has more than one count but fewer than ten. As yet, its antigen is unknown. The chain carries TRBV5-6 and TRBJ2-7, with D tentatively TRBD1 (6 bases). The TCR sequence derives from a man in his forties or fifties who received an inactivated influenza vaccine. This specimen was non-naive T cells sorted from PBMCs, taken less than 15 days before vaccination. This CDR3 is CASSWTATYEQYF. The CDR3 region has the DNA TGTGCCAGCAGCTGGACAGCTACCTACGAGCAGTACTTC.